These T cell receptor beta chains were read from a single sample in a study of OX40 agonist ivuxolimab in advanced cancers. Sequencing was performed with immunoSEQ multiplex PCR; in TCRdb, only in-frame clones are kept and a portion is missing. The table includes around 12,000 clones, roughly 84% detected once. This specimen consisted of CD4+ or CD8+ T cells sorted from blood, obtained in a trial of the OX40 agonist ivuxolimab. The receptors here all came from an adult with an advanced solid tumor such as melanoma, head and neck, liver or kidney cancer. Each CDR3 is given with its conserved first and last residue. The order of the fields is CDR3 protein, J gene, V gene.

cdr3_aa: CAWSVDIANEQFF; j_call: TRBJ2-1; v_call: TRBV30
cdr3_aa: CSNRGSSNEQFF; j_call: TRBJ2-1; v_call: TRBV29-1
cdr3_aa: CASSYSAAKNTEAFF; j_call: TRBJ1-1; v_call: TRBV6-6
cdr3_aa: CASSKTGENQPQHF; j_call: TRBJ1-5; v_call: TRBV6-5
cdr3_aa: CASSPGLNYEQYF; j_call: TRBJ2-7; v_call: TRBV27
cdr3_aa: CASSFKRWTGELFF; j_call: TRBJ2-2; v_call: TRBV27
cdr3_aa: CAWTVGSYEQYF; j_call: TRBJ2-7; v_call: TRBV30
cdr3_aa: CASSPDSGPNTEAFF; j_call: TRBJ1-1; v_call: TRBV4-3
cdr3_aa: CAISEGRNSNQPQHF; j_call: TRBJ1-5; v_call: TRBV10-3
cdr3_aa: CASRLTGHNYGYTF; j_call: TRBJ1-2; v_call: TRBV19
cdr3_aa: CASSFSGLGYEQYF; j_call: TRBJ2-7; v_call: TRBV7-3
cdr3_aa: CASSYSWTGGQEAFF; j_call: TRBJ1-1; v_call: TRBV6-5
cdr3_aa: CASSLGADLSHEQYF; j_call: TRBJ2-7; v_call: TRBV7-9
cdr3_aa: CASSESQGEAFF; j_call: TRBJ1-1; v_call: TRBV2
cdr3_aa: CASSVGMGQETQYF; j_call: TRBJ2-5; v_call: TRBV9
cdr3_aa: CASSPMWGGEEYNEQFF; j_call: TRBJ2-1; v_call: TRBV7-8
cdr3_aa: CASRTGDYEQYF; j_call: .; v_call: TRBV28
cdr3_aa: CASSPHYGYTF; j_call: TRBJ1-2; v_call: TRBV7-3
cdr3_aa: CASRGLFTDTQYF; j_call: TRBJ2-3; v_call: TRBV7-8
cdr3_aa: CASSPTRLNLNTEAFF; j_call: TRBJ1-1; v_call: TRBV5-1